This T cell receptor (beta chain) was sequenced during a study of blood T cells in healthy people across ages. This CDR3 has 16 residues. CDR1 is WNHNN and CDR2 is SYGVQD in the germline V gene (reference sequence). The V segment lost 2 bases and the J segment 7 bases; nucleotides outside the gene matches: 8. It was with a sample-barcoded 5' primer and a J-beta primer mix that a second PCR of about 7 to 12 cycles was run. TCRdb re-analysed the 5' RACE reads in MiXCR, keeping a single row per CDR3 protein. The sample comprises 730,000 or so distinct CDR3 sequences, roughly 44% of which are singletons, and roughly 20% rests with the top ten.

The chain couples TRBV10-1 to TRBJ2-7, with TRBD2 matching over 13 bases. The sequenced sample consisted of blood. The TCR was taken from a woman aged 60-70 years in good health. The CDR3 region is CASSETSGGAAGEQYF. CDR3 DNA: TGCGCCAGCAGTGAGACTAGCGGGGGGGCCGCTGGTGAGCAGTACTTC.